The 20 T cell receptor beta chains presented below share a single source sample, sequenced in a study of blood T cells in healthy people across ages (dated by TCRdb to between 2015 and 2016). The library was generated by 5' RACE. Reads for this sample came from an Illumina HiSeq 2500. A second PCR of about 6 to 11 cycles was performed with a sample-barcoded 5' primer and a J-beta primer mix. The raw public data were reprocessed by TCRdb itself: fastp quality trimming at Q25, MiXCR clonotype calling, in-frame beta chains only. Records with the same CDR3 protein are collapsed into one entry carrying the most frequent genes and DNA. For this sample there are about 400,000 distinct CDR3 sequences; about 52% appear just once. The ten largest make up under 60% of the sample. Sequenced: blood. Receptors were obtained from a man aged 55 to 70 in good health.

V and J are TRBV24-1 and TRBJ2-7, with D maybe TRBD2 (7 bases). From germline, CDR1 is KGHDR and CDR2 SFDVKD. V was cut by 8 bases and J by 5 bases, with 18 bases left in between. The CDR3 covers 14 residues. In DNA form, the CDR3 reads TGTGCCACCATTAAAGGGGGACTATGGAACGAGCAGTACTTC. Translating it yields CATIKGGLWNEQYF.

The chain carries TRBV2 and TRBJ1-2; TRBD1 matches at 7 bases. Germline lookup yields CDR1 SNHLY and CDR2 FYNNEI. The CDR3 sequence is 14 residues long. Losses at the gene ends were 7 bases for V and 2 bases for J; bases not matched to a gene: 7. The CDR3 DNA reads as TGTGCCAGCAACCCGGGACAGTGGAACTATGGCTACACCTTC. Translated: CASNPGQWNYGYTF. The entire variable domain, with the rest obtained from reference TRBV2 and TRBJ1-2, is as follows: EPEVTQTPSHQVTQMGQEVILRCVPISNHLYFYWYRQILGQKVEFLVSFYNNEISEKSEIFDDQFSVERPDGSNFTLKIRSTKLEDSAMYFCASNPGQWNYGYTFGSGTRLTVV.

This clonotype was seen a few times. The gene calls are TRBV4-2 and TRBJ2-3; D not resolved. V gave up 3 bases and J gave up 5 bases, with 9 bases separating them. The CDR3 runs to 13 residues. Germline V gene sequence: CDR1 LGHNA, CDR2 YNFKEQ. In DNA form, the CDR3 reads TGTGCCAGCAGCCAGTTACCAGGAGATACGCAGTATTTT. Translated: CASSQLPGDTQYF.

The chain couples TRBV4-1 to TRBJ1-2; D is uncertain. The V end lost 0 bases, the J end lost 2 bases, and 7 bases lay between the germline ends. Germline CDR1 is MGHRA and CDR2 is YSYEKL. The CDR3 extends over 14 amino acids. The CDR3 is CASSQESLNYGYTF. For the CDR3, the DNA is TGCGCCAGCAGCCAAGAATCACTCAACTATGGCTACACCTTC.

The rearrangement links TRBV4-1 to TRBJ2-4; no definite D call. The tail of the sequence fits TRBJ2-7 better, so the J call may be wrong. Germline V gives CDR1 MGHRA, CDR2 YSYEKL. The CDR3 runs 17 residues. The CDR3 sequence: CASSQDLNRVGLYEQYF. The CDR3, as DNA: TGCGCCAGCAGCCAAGATCTGAATAGGGTGGGCCTCTACGAGCAGTACTTC.

The V call is TRBV7-2, the J call TRBJ2-2; D could derive from TRBD1 or TRBD2 (5 bases each). The CDR3 spans 16 residues. CDR1 is SGHTA and CDR2 is FQGNSA in the germline V gene. V was shortened by 2 bases and J by 0 bases, with 10 bases between the two germline ends. CDR3 protein: CASSLRGAANTGELFF. The CDR3 nucleotides read TGTGCCAGCAGCTTACGAGGGGCCGCGAACACCGGGGAGCTGTTTTTT.

This chain connects TRBV5-1 to TRBJ2-1, with TRBD2 matching over 12 bases. Trimming at V came to 2 bases and at J to 8 bases, leaving 8 bases not matched to a gene. There are 16 residues in the CDR3. Germline V gives CDR1 SGHRS, CDR2 YFSETQ. The CDR3 DNA reads TGCGCCAGCAGCTTTCGTCCTAGCGGGAGGGCCGATGAGCAGTTCTTC. It encodes CASSFRPSGRADEQFF.

The table lists this clonotype with many counts. The chain joins TRBV10-3 to TRBJ2-3, with 7 bases matching TRBD2. The CDR3 is 15 amino acids. Germline values: CDR1 ENHRY, CDR2 SYGVKD. V trimming: 2 bases; J trimming: 6 bases; junction bases outside the gene matches: 8. The CDR3 nucleotides read TGTGCCATCAGTGAGGCTAGCGGACCTTGGGATACGCAGTATTTT. Residues: CAISEASGPWDTQYF.

The chain joins TRBV18 to TRBJ2-4, with TRBD1 identical over 7 bases. The closer fit of TRBJ2-7 to the DNA end suggests the J call may be wrong. The V gene's germline CDR1 is KGHSH and CDR2 LQKENI. The CDR3 is 14 residues long. The CDR3 sequence: CASSPEDRRNEQYF. The CDR3 DNA is TGTGCCAGCTCACCGGAGGACAGGCGTAACGAGCAGTACTTC.

The chain carries TRBV12-3 or TRBV12-4 and TRBJ1-2; D is possibly TRBD1 (6 bases). This CDR3 is 13 amino acids long. V was trimmed by 6 bases and J by 5 bases, leaving 13 bases between them. The CDR3 reads CASRSGQLYGYTF. Here the CDR3 DNA reads TGTGCCAGCAGATCCGGACAGCTGTATGGCTACACCTTC.

The chain couples TRBV5-6 to TRBJ2-5; D gene uncertain. The V and J ends lost 1 base and 11 bases respectively, with 15 bases between them. This CDR3 is 13 amino acids long. The V gene's germline CDR1 is SGHDT and CDR2 YYEEEE. The CDR3 nucleotides are TGTGCCAGCAGCTTGTTTGGAGTTTATGAGCAGTACTTC. Amino acid sequence: CASSLFGVYEQYF.

This clonotype showed up just a few times. The chain carries TRBV3-1 and TRBJ1-6; 8 nucleotides align to TRBD1. The ends lost 4 bases at V and 10 bases at J; junction bases unmatched: 6. Germline V gene lookup returns CDR1 LGHDT and CDR2 YNNKEL (reference sequence). The CDR3 has 14 residues. The CDR3 coding sequence is TGTGCCAGCAGCCCGAATGACAGGGGATCACCCCTCCACTTT. It yields the protein CASSPNDRGSPLHF. Variable domain in full (rest from reference TRBV3-1 and TRBJ1-6): DTAVSQTPKYLVTQMGNDKSIKCEQNLGHDTMYWYKQDSKKFLKIMFSYNNKELIINETVPNRFSPKSPDKAHLNLHINSLELGDSAVYFCASSPNDRGSPLHFGNGTRLTVT.

V usage is TRBV11-2 and J usage is TRBJ2-1; 12 bases align to TRBD2. Per germline, CDR1 SGHAT and CDR2 FQNNGV. The CDR3 sequence is 20 residues long. The junction had 10 bases not matched to a gene; V was cut back by 1 base and J by 0 bases. The CDR3 sequence: CASSLAIGLAGQSSYNEQFF. The CDR3 nucleotides are TGTGCCAGCAGCTTAGCAATTGGACTAGCGGGACAGAGCTCCTACAATGAGCAGTTCTTC.

This chain uses TRBV2 with TRBJ2-3; TRBD2 matches at 7 bases. Trimming at V came to 6 bases and at J to 4 bases, leaving 7 bases not matched to a gene. Germline assignment: CDR1 SNHLY and CDR2 FYNNEI. The CDR3 loop spans 14 amino acids. The CDR3 is CASRDGSGADTQYF. The CDR3 DNA sequence: TGTGCCAGCAGAGACGGGAGCGGGGCAGATACGCAGTATTTT.

The chain couples TRBV20-1 to TRBJ2-7; 8 bases line up with TRBD2. This CDR3 has 14 residues. Germline CDR1 DFQATT, CDR2 SNEGSKA (reference sequence). V gave up 5 bases and J gave up 4 bases; unmatched junction bases: 10. The CDR3 region is CSAFRAGVRYEQYF. The CDR3 DNA is TGCAGTGCTTTCCGAGCGGGAGTTCGATACGAGCAGTACTTC.

This chain's CDR3 is CGGADGYEQYF. DNA for the CDR3: TGCGGGGGGGCGGATGGGTACGAGCAGTACTTC. The V gene is TRBV20-1, the J gene TRBJ2-7; D may be TRBD2 (7 bases). Germline CDR1 DFQATT, CDR2 SNEGSKA (reference sequence). The CDR3 is made up of 11 amino acids.

The chain carries TRBV20-1 and TRBJ2-3; D gene uncertain. Germline values: CDR1 DFQATT, CDR2 SNEGSKA (reference sequence). The CDR3 is made up of 15 amino acids. Trimming pared 3 bases from V and 0 bases from J, leaving 13 bases between. This CDR3 reads CSARRQLTSTDTQYF. The CDR3 coding sequence is TGCAGTGCTAGGAGGCAGCTTACTAGCACAGATACGCAGTATTTT.

This chain uses TRBV2 with TRBJ2-1; possibly TRBD2 for D (5 bases). Trimming took 8 bases from V and 5 from J, leaving 19 bases between them. Germline assignment: CDR1 SNHLY and CDR2 FYNNEI. CDR3 length: 15 residues. Here the CDR3 reads CASSPVRSGNNEQFF. The DNA for the CDR3 is TGTGCCAGCTCCCCGGTCCGTTCGGGAAACAATGAGCAGTTCTTC. The complete variable domain, with remaining parts taken from reference TRBV2 and TRBJ2-1, reads EPEVTQTPSHQVTQMGQEVILRCVPISNHLYFYWYRQILGQKVEFLVSFYNNEISEKSEIFDDQFSVERPDGSNFTLKIRSTKLEDSAMYFCASSPVRSGNNEQFFGPGTRLTVL.

This chain links TRBV20-1 with TRBJ2-5; TRBD2 is a possible D gene (6 bases). CDR3 length equals 13 residues. Trimming pared 0 bases from V and 2 bases from J, leaving 7 bases between. Germline CDR1 and CDR2: DFQATT and SNEGSKA (reference sequence). In DNA, the CDR3 is TGCAGTGCTAGAGATGGGGGGCAAGAGACCCAGTACTTC. Its translation: CSARDGGQETQYF.

A few counts support this clonotype. This rearrangement joins TRBV28 to TRBJ2-1; 11 bases are shared with TRBD2. V was pared by 8 bases and J by 7 bases, with 13 bases of the junction left unmatched. The germline V gene encodes CDR1 MDHEN and CDR2 SYDVKM. This CDR3 is built from 16 residues. CDR3 protein: CASLTLTSGSRNEQFF. The DNA for the CDR3 is TGTGCCAGCCTCACCCTAACTAGCGGGAGTAGGAATGAGCAGTTCTTC.